A selection of T cell receptor beta chains follows, all from one sample in a study of beta chain features in type 1 diabetes. TCRdb keeps only in-frame clones here, not all; method: immunoSEQ multiplex PCR. The table shows some 150,000 clones, with more than 9.5% occurring only once. The sequenced sample consisted of central memory CD4+ T cells from blood. Receptors originate from a man between 18 and 35 years old in good health. Both conserved end residues are part of each CDR3. A D gene is named only where the DNA matches it firmly. Some rows have no size entry. The others give once, few or many, or a class for an expanded clone.

J gene	D gene	V gene	clone size	CDR3 DNA	CDR3 protein
TRBJ2-5	.	TRBV7-2	.	TGTGCCAGCAGCTTTAGGGGGCTAGCGGAACAAGAGACCCAGTACTTC	CASSFRGLAEQETQYF
TRBJ2-1	TRBD2	TRBV7-9	few	TGTGCCAGCAGCCCCCCGGGACTAGCGGGGTCCTACATGGTGCAGTTCTTC	CASSPPGLAGSYMVQFF
TRBJ1-2	.	TRBV30	.	TGTGCCTGGAGTCCCGGAATCGCCCTATCCTATGGCTACACCTTC	CAWSPGIALSYGYTF
TRBJ2-7	TRBD2	TRBV7-2	few	TGTGCCAGCACCCAGACTAGCGGGATTGGTGGGAACGAGCAGTACTTC	CASTQTSGIGGNEQYF
TRBJ2-7	.	TRBV21-1	many	TGTGCCAGCAGCAAAGCGCTTAGAGGGACTAGCGGGAGTCTGTACGAGCAGTACTTC	CASSKALRGTSGSLYEQYF
TRBJ1-6	.	TRBV25-1	few	TGTGCCAGCAGTGAATCTCTTAAGGGCCCTAATTCACCCCTCCACTTT	CASSESLKGPNSPLHF
TRBJ1-5	.	TRBV4-2	few	TGTGCCAGCAGCAATAGAGCCAGGAGCAATCAGCCCCAGCATTTT	CASSNRARSNQPQHF
TRBJ1-5	.	TRBV7-2	few	TGTGCCAGCAGCTTCGACGGGAGAAGCAATCAGCCCCAGCATTTT	CASSFDGRSNQPQHF
TRBJ1-2	.	TRBV5-4	many	TGTGCCAGCAGCGTGGACAGCTACTATGGCTACACCTTC	CASSVDSYYGYTF
TRBJ2-1	TRBD2	TRBV9	few	TGTGCCAGCAGCCTCGGAGGGGGACTAGCTTTCAATGAGCAGTTCTTC	CASSLGGGLAFNEQFF
TRBJ1-2	TRBD1	TRBV29-1	few	TGCAGCGTTGGGGTGACAGGGAACTATGGCTACACCTTC	CSVGVTGNYGYTF
TRBJ2-3	.	TRBV4-3	few	TGCGCCAGCAGCCAAGGTCCAGATACGCAGTATTTT	CASSQGPDTQYF
TRBJ2-1	TRBD2	TRBV7-2	.	TGTGCCAGCAGCTTAATTAGCGGGGGCAAATACAATGAGCAGTTCTTC	CASSLISGGKYNEQFF
TRBJ1-2	.	TRBV27	few	TGTGCCAGCAGTCCCGAGCCTAGACCTCACTATGGCTACACCTTC	CASSPEPRPHYGYTF
TRBJ2-1	TRBD2	TRBV28	few	TGTGCCAGCAGTTTTTCGGCGGGGGGGCACAATGAGCAGTTCTTC	CASSFSAGGHNEQFF
TRBJ2-5	TRBD2	TRBV7-2	.	TGTGCCAGCAGCTCCGGGACTAGCGTGCGTGGGACCCAGTACTTC	CASSSGTSVRGTQYF
TRBJ2-7	TRBD1	TRBV14	few	TGTGCCAGCAGCCGACAGGGGGCCTACGAGCAGTACTTC	CASSRQGAYEQYF
TRBJ2-7	TRBD1	TRBV5-1	many	TGCGCCAGCAGCTCGCTTGCAGGGGGCGAGCAGTACTTC	CASSSLAGGEQYF
TRBJ2-7	TRBD2	TRBV4-2	few	TGTGCCAGCAGCCACCGAGCGGGAGAAGGGTACGAGCAGTACTTC	CASSHRAGEGYEQYF
TRBJ2-3	.	TRBV7-9	few	TGTGCCAGCAGCTTAGCCGGGGTAGATACGCAGTATTTT	CASSLAGVDTQYF
TRBJ2-7	.	TRBV7-9	.	TGTGCCAGCAGCGCACAGGTTGACTACGAGCAGTACTTC	CASSAQVDYEQYF
TRBJ1-1	.	TRBV4-1	few	TGCGCCAGCAGCCAAAACCCGACAGATAAGAACACTGAAGCTTTCTTT	CASSQNPTDKNTEAFF
TRBJ1-3	TRBD1	TRBV27	few	TGTGCCAGCAGTCCCCGACAGGGGCTGAGGGGAAACACCATATATTTT	CASSPRQGLRGNTIYF
TRBJ2-5	.	TRBV13	.	TGTGCCAGCAGCTTAGGGGCAGTCCAAGAGACCCAGTACTTC	CASSLGAVQETQYF
TRBJ1-2	.	TRBV4-1	few	TGCGCCAGCAGCCAACCCCAGCGCGAGGCAGGGGGCTACACCTTC	CASSQPQREAGGYTF
TRBJ2-7	TRBD2	TRBV5-1	.	TGCGCCAGCAGCTTGGAGAGCGGGAGAACCTACGAGCAGTACTTC	CASSLESGRTYEQYF
TRBJ1-2	.	TRBV7-9	few	TGTGCCAGCAGCTTAGGACAGGCTCTTAACTATGGCTACACCTTC	CASSLGQALNYGYTF
TRBJ2-1	TRBD2	TRBV7-2	.	TGTGCCAGCAGCTTAGTGGCTAGCGGCCTCTACAATGAGCAGTTCTTC	CASSLVASGLYNEQFF
TRBJ1-1	TRBD1	TRBV6-5	few	TGTGCCAGCATCACAGGGGGCGCGGAAACTGAAGCTTTCTTT	CASITGGAETEAFF
TRBJ2-7	.	TRBV4-2	.	TGTGCCAGCAGCACCCAACAGGGTTCCCCCTACGAGCAGTACTTC	CASSTQQGSPYEQYF
TRBJ2-5	.	TRBV5-1	few	TGCGCCAGCAGCTTGGCATCGGAGACCCAGTACTTC	CASSLASETQYF
TRBJ2-2	.	TRBV25-1	.	TGTGCCAGCAGTGAAGACGGGATAAAAATGACCGGGGAGCTGTTTTTT	CASSEDGIKMTGELFF